These 3 T cell receptor beta chains were all obtained from the same sample, sequenced in a study of response to subunit inactivated influenza vaccine. TCRdb re-analysed the RT-PCR reads in MiXCR, keeping a single row per CDR3 protein. The sample has about 520,000 distinct CDR3 sequences; about 25% are singletons. This material consisted of CD4+ T cells sorted from PBMCs, taken 4 to 6 days after vaccination. These receptors all stem from a middle-aged man who received an inactivated influenza vaccine.

This clonotype has more than one count but fewer than ten. The rearrangement links TRBV5-1 to TRBJ2-5; TRBD2 agrees at 13 bases. CDR3 length equals 16 residues. With 1 base clipped from V and 3 bases from J, the junction kept 3 bases outside the gene matches. Germline CDR1 reads SGHRS; CDR2 reads YFSETQ. CDR3 in DNA: TGCGCCAGCAGCTTGTTCACTAGCGGGGGGGAAGAGACCCAGTACTTC. Translation: CASSLFTSGGEETQYF.

This clonotype was seen more than once but under ten times. The rearrangement joins TRBV7-6 to TRBJ2-5; the D is unclear. The CDR3 consists of 12 residues. Per the germline V gene, CDR1 is SGHVS and CDR2 is FNYEAQ. V lost 5 bases and J 5 bases, leaving 9 bases between the germline ends. The CDR3 DNA follows: TGTGCCAGCAGCCACAACGAGGAGACCCAGTACTTC. Translated: CASSHNEETQYF. Combining the CDR3 with reference TRBV7-6 and TRBJ2-5 gives the whole variable domain GAGVSQSPRYKVTKRGQDVALRCDPISGHVSLYWYRQALGQGPEFLTYFNYEAQQDKSGLPNDRFSAERPEGSISTLTIQRTEQRDSAMYRCASSHNEETQYFGPGTRLLVL.

This clonotype showed up just a few times. The J gene is TRBJ2-7, the V gene TRBV7-8; 12 bases align to TRBD2. Germline V CDR1 and CDR2: SGHVS, FQNEAQ. Losses at the gene ends were 5 bases for V and 6 bases for J; bases not matched to a gene: 5. The CDR3 extends over 14 amino acids. The CDR3 sequence is CASSKLAGGAEQYF. CDR3 nucleotide sequence: TGTGCCAGCAGCAAACTAGCGGGGGGAGCCGAGCAGTACTTC.